Listed below are T cell receptor beta chains from one sample, sequenced in a study of early T cells in non-severe SARS-CoV-2 infection. TCRdb re-analysed the 5' RACE reads in MiXCR, keeping a single row per CDR3 protein. In the table there are fewer than 100,000 distinct CDR3 sequences, 5.5% to 7.5% of which are singletons. Specimen: whole blood. Source of these receptors: an adult who was a healthcare worker with PCR-confirmed SARS-CoV-2 infection or an uninfected control (not recorded which). The CDR3 runs from the conserved cysteine through the conserved F or W. D genes are given only for firm matches. Not all rows give a size; the values are once, few, many and, for expanded clones, a class.

v_call	d_call	j_call	clone_size	cdr3_aa	cdr3_nt
TRBV13	.	TRBJ2-2	many	CASSGGGAGELFF	TGTGCCAGCAGCGGGGGAGGCGCCGGGGAGCTGTTTTTT
TRBV2	TRBD2	TRBJ2-7	.	CASSEFSGGYYEQYF	TGTGCCAGCAGTGAATTTAGCGGGGGGTACTACGAGCAGTACTTC
TRBV6-6	.	TRBJ1-3	many	CASSYPSDRYSGNTIYF	TGTGCCAGCAGTTACCCATCCGACAGATACTCTGGAAACACCATATATTTT
TRBV5-1	TRBD2	TRBJ2-3	few	CASSLAPGGIDTQYF	TGCGCCAGCAGCTTGGCTCCGGGAGGGATAGATACGCAGTATTTT
TRBV6-1	.	TRBJ2-7	few	CASSPEILQASYEQYF	TGTGCCAGCAGTCCCGAAATACTTCAGGCCTCCTACGAGCAGTACTTC
TRBV4-2	TRBD1	TRBJ1-2	few	CASSQDRDRDSTF	TGTGCCAGCAGCCAAGATCGGGACAGGGACTCCACCTTC
TRBV12-3/TRBV12-4	.	TRBJ1-6	many	CASSPSGSLNSPLHF	TGTGCCAGCAGTCCCTCGGGCAGCTTAAATTCACCCCTCCACTTT
TRBV20-1	.	TRBJ2-5	many	CSARVAGKETQYF	TGCAGTGCTAGAGTAGCCGGGAAAGAGACCCAGTACTTC
TRBV7-2	TRBD1	TRBJ2-2	.	CASSPIGTGKVGELFF	TGTGCCAGCAGTCCCATCGGGACAGGGAAGGTCGGGGAGCTGTTTTTT
TRBV3-1	.	TRBJ2-1	.	CASSQEGARGSVFPEQFF	TGTGCCAGCAGCCAAGAAGGGGCCAGAGGGTCTGTTTTTCCTGAGCAGTTCTTC
TRBV6-2/TRBV6-3	TRBD1	TRBJ2-7	many	CASRLPGTGSEQYF	TGTGCCAGCAGACTACCCGGGACAGGGTCCGAGCAGTACTTC
TRBV11-2	.	TRBJ2-3	many	CASSLYLGSTDTQYF	TGTGCCAGCAGCTTATATTTAGGCAGCACAGATACGCAGTATTTT
TRBV30	.	TRBJ1-6	.	CAWNLQGNSPLHF	TGTGCCTGGAATCTGCAGGGGAATTCACCCCTCCACTTT
TRBV6-1	.	TRBJ1-6	few	CASSEAHSPSGSPLHF	TGTGCCAGCAGTGAAGCGCACTCTCCCTCGGGGTCACCCCTCCACTTT
TRBV18	TRBD1	TRBJ2-5	few	CASSPPQGLASETQYF	TGTGCCAGCTCACCACCACAGGGGTTAGCATCAGAGACCCAGTACTTC
TRBV12-3/TRBV12-4	TRBD2	TRBJ2-7	few	CANSFLQRGYEQYF	TGTGCCAACAGTTTCCTTCAGCGGGGCTACGAGCAGTACTTC
TRBV6-5	.	TRBJ2-6	.	CASSYSGRGAGANVLTF	TGTGCCAGCAGTTACTCGGGCAGGGGTGCTGGGGCCAACGTCCTGACTTTC
TRBV7-8	.	TRBJ2-1	many	CASLTDQYNEQFF	TGTGCCAGCTTGACAGACCAGTACAATGAGCAGTTCTTC
TRBV18	TRBD1	TRBJ2-5	many	CASSPGQGLGQETQYF	TGTGCCAGCTCACCGGGACAGGGGTTAGGCCAAGAGACCCAGTACTTC
TRBV20-1	TRBD2	TRBJ2-2	.	CSAQTGLAGPTGELFF	TGCAGTGCACAGACGGGACTAGCGGGGCCCACCGGGGAGCTGTTTTTT
TRBV5-1	TRBD1	TRBJ1-1	.	CASSRGQSSTEAFF	TGCGCCAGCAGCAGGGGACAGTCGAGCACTGAAGCTTTCTTT
TRBV20-1	TRBD2	TRBJ2-1	many	CSASERARTSYEQFF	TGCAGTGCTAGTGAAAGAGCTAGGACTAGCTATGAGCAGTTCTTC
TRBV28	.	TRBJ1-4	many	CASSLGGTNEKLFF	TGTGCCAGCAGTTTAGGGGGTACTAATGAAAAACTGTTTTTT
TRBV28	.	TRBJ2-5	few	CASSLRSPETQYF	TGTGCCAGCAGTTTAAGGTCCCCAGAGACCCAGTACTTC
TRBV13	.	TRBJ2-2	many	CASSLSDSGELFF	TGTGCCAGCAGCTTATCGGATTCCGGGGAGCTGTTTTTT
TRBV29-1	.	TRBJ2-2	many	CSVGRYTGELFF	TGCAGCGTAGGGAGATACACCGGGGAGCTGTTTTTT
TRBV20-1	.	TRBJ1-1	.	CSARAAGATEAFF	TGCAGTGCTAGAGCAGCCGGGGCCACTGAAGCTTTCTTT
TRBV24-1	.	TRBJ2-1	many	CATSSRDRSYNEQFF	TGTGCCACCAGCAGTCGGGACCGCTCCTACAATGAGCAGTTCTTC
TRBV4-3	.	TRBJ1-4	.	CASSQDPPTATNEKLFF	TGCGCCAGCAGCCAAGATCCTCCGACGGCAACTAATGAAAAACTGTTTTTT
TRBV20-1	.	TRBJ2-7	few	CSARPQTENLRITQYF	TGCAGTGCAAGACCCCAAACAGAAAACCTACGTATTACGCAGTACTTC
TRBV7-9	TRBD2	TRBJ2-7	.	CASSSLTSTYEQYF	TGTGCCAGCAGCTCCTTGACTAGCACCTACGAGCAGTACTTC
TRBV12-3/TRBV12-4	.	TRBJ2-3	few	CASSVVTDTQYF	TGTGCCAGCAGTGTAGTCACAGATACGCAGTATTTT
TRBV29-1	TRBD1	TRBJ2-7	many	CSVGTGSYEQYF	TGCAGCGTTGGGACAGGGAGCTACGAGCAGTACTTC
TRBV10-1	.	TRBJ2-2	.	CASSGGTGTGELFF	TGCGCCAGCAGTGGTGGGACGGGCACCGGGGAGCTGTTTTTT
TRBV6-9	.	TRBJ1-5	few	CASSPPDRLNSNQPQHF	TGTGCCAGCAGCCCACCCGACAGGCTAAATAGCAATCAGCCCCAGCATTTT
TRBV7-2	.	TRBJ2-3	many	CASSPQGGPRITDTQYF	TGTGCCAGCAGCCCCCAGGGTGGACCTCGAATCACAGATACGCAGTATTTT
TRBV6-6	TRBD2	TRBJ2-3	.	CASAPGRGVVDTQYF	TGTGCCAGCGCCCCCGGACGGGGGGTGGTAGATACGCAGTATTTT
TRBV27	TRBD2	TRBJ2-2	.	CASSKISGITGELFF	TGTGCCAGCAGCAAAATCAGCGGGATCACCGGGGAGCTGTTTTTT
TRBV5-1	TRBD1	TRBJ1-1	few	CASSYMGQQNTEAFF	TGCGCCAGCAGCTATATGGGACAGCAGAACACTGAAGCTTTCTTT
TRBV2	TRBD1	TRBJ2-5	many	CASSDLLRTGLETQYF	TGTGCCAGCAGTGACCTCCTCCGGACAGGGTTGGAGACCCAGTACTTC
TRBV6-5	TRBD1	TRBJ2-1	many	CASGPPDRDSNEQFF	TGTGCCAGCGGTCCCCCGGACAGGGACTCAAATGAGCAGTTCTTC
TRBV20-1	.	TRBJ2-2	many	CSARDRGSQLSTGELFF	TGCAGTGCTAGAGATCGAGGGTCTCAACTGTCCACCGGGGAGCTGTTTTTT
TRBV6-5	TRBD1	TRBJ1-2	few	CASSRPGQGVDGYTF	TGTGCCAGCAGCCGCCCCGGACAGGGGGTTGATGGCTACACCTTC
TRBV2	TRBD1	TRBJ2-5	.	CASSKQGRQETQYF	TGTGCCAGCAGTAAACAGGGGCGACAAGAGACCCAGTACTTC